The entry that follows covers one T cell receptor (beta chain) sequence. The record originates from a study of blood T cell repertoires in COVID-19. Trimming shortened V by 4 bases and J by 7 bases, and 14 bases separated the two germline ends. The length of the CDR3 is 14 residues. The germline CDR1 and CDR2 sequences are SGHTA and FQGNSA. Here immunoSEQ multiplex PCR was the method, and the copy in TCRdb shows in-frame clones only, minus some. Of fewer than 130,000 clones listed, 69% are singletons. Material: peripheral blood. This chain uses TRBV7-2 with TRBJ1-5, with D hard to call. The origin of this receptor is a man older than 75 with acute or convalescent COVID-19. CDR3 nucleotides: TGTGCCAGCAGCTCGCAGTCTTCGGGACAGCCCCAGCATTTT. It is translated as CASSSQSSGQPQHF.